Each of the 30 T cell receptor beta chains below was sequenced from the same sample in a study of blood T cells in healthy people across ages. Together with a sample-barcoded 5' primer, a J-beta primer mix was included in a second PCR lasting about 6 to 11 cycles. TCRdb reprocessed the 5' RACE reads via MiXCR and lists one record per CDR3 protein. The table shows roughly 1,100,000 distinct CDR3 sequences, with less than 25% occurring only once. The same sample was also used in a study of T cells of mothers and their children.

The sequencing sample was made of blood. The receptors derive from a girl aged 2 to 10 in good health.

This rearrangement joins TRBV6-5 to TRBJ1-4; D might be TRBD1 (6 bases). The V gene lost 2 bases and the J gene lost 6 bases, with 7 bases spanning the gap. The germline gives CDR1 MNHEY, CDR2 SVGAGI. This CDR3 has 13 amino acids. The CDR3 region has the DNA TGTGCCAGCAGTTACAGGGGGGATGAAAAACTGTTTTTT. Protein sequence: CASSYRGDEKLFF.

The chain is built from TRBV14 and TRBJ2-7; D unresolved. V lost 4 bases and J lost 4, with 20 bases in between. The CDR3 spans 16 residues. Germline V gives CDR1 SGHDN, CDR2 FVKESK. The CDR3 here is CASSLEMGMGKYEQYF. The DNA for the CDR3 is TGTGCCAGCAGCCTCGAAATGGGGATGGGTAAATACGAGCAGTACTTC. The full variable domain, completed using reference TRBV14 and TRBJ2-7, is EAGVTQFPSHSVIEKGQTVTLRCDPISGHDNLYWYRRVMGKEIKFLLHFVKESKQDESGMPNNRFLAERTGGTYSTLKVQPAELEDSGVYFCASSLEMGMGKYEQYFGPGTRLTVT.

This clonotype has just a few counts. The chain carries TRBV24-1 and TRBJ1-1; D is unresolved. The CDR3 is 11 amino acids. The V end was cut by 4 bases, the J end by 5 bases, with 4 bases between. Germline-derived CDR1 and CDR2 are KGHDR and SFDVKD. CDR3 nucleotide sequence: TGTGCCACCAGTGACGGGACTGAAGCTTTCTTT. Translated, it gives CATSDGTEAFF.

This clonotype was seen only a few times. V and J are TRBV5-1 and TRBJ2-3; TRBD2 aligns across 11 bases. CDR1 and CDR2 from the germline V gene are SGHRS and YFSETQ. The CDR3 spans 17 residues. Trimming cost V 0 bases and J 2 bases; bases outside gene matches: 5. CDR3 in amino acids: CASSLVASGGLTDTQYF. Written as DNA, the CDR3 is TGCGCCAGCAGCTTGGTAGCTAGCGGGGGGCTCACAGATACGCAGTATTTT.

The rearrangement joins TRBV20-1 to TRBJ2-5, with D possibly TRBD1 on 6 matching bases. Trimming left V 0 bases short and J 6 bases short, with 8 bases between. CDR3 length equals 12 residues. Germline CDR1 DFQATT, CDR2 SNEGSKA (reference sequence). The CDR3 reads CSARDTGKTQYF. The CDR3 region has the DNA TGCAGTGCTAGAGACACAGGGAAGACCCAGTACTTC.

The V and J genes are TRBV5-6 and TRBJ2-1; D is unresolved. V was shortened by 5 bases and J by 4 bases, with 19 bases between the two germline ends. The germline V gene encodes CDR1 SGHDT and CDR2 YYEEEE. There are 16 residues in the CDR3. The CDR3 DNA follows: TGTGCCAGCAGTCCCGACCCCTCCAATTTGTACAATGAGCAGTTCTTC. Protein sequence: CASSPDPSNLYNEQFF. Filled out from reference TRBV5-6 and TRBJ2-1, the complete variable domain reads DAGVTQSPTHLIKTRGQQVTLRCSPKSGHDTVSWYQQALGQGPQFIFQYYEEEERQRGNFPDRFSGHQFPNYSSELNVNALLLGDSALYLCASSPDPSNLYNEQFFGPGTRLTVL.

This clonotype showed up just a few times. The rearrangement links TRBV4-2 to TRBJ1-1; maybe TRBD1 (5 bases). The germline gives CDR1 LGHNA, CDR2 YNFKEQ. CDR3 size: 15 residues. Trimming took 0 bases from V and 11 from J, leaving 19 bases between them. The CDR3 DNA is TGTGCCAGCAGCCAAGACTTGGACGGGGCCGGAGGGGCTTTCTTT. This encodes CASSQDLDGAGGAFF.

This clonotype appeared a few times. The rearrangement joins TRBV20-1 to TRBJ2-5; 16 positions agree with TRBD2. The DNA end is more similar to TRBJ2-7, so the J call may be wrong. The CDR3 covers 15 residues. Germline V gene lookup returns CDR1 DFQATT and CDR2 SNEGSKA (reference sequence). The CDR3 loop is CSARGTSGRGYEQYF. The DNA of the CDR3 is TGCAGTGCTCGAGGGACTAGCGGGAGGGGCTACGAGCAGTACTTC.

This chain links TRBV4-1 with TRBJ2-5; a possible D gene is TRBD1 (6 bases). CDR1 and CDR2 (germline): MGHRA, YSYEKL. The CDR3 sequence is 15 residues long. Trimming pared 5 bases from V and 0 bases from J, leaving 13 bases between. The CDR3 DNA reads as TGCGCCAGCAGCTCGCGCAGGGGTGACCAAGAGACCCAGTACTTC. It yields the protein CASSSRRGDQETQYF.

This clonotype was found many times. The DNA for the CDR3 is TGTGCCAGCAGCCTGACAGTCAGCAATCAGCCCCAGCATTTT. Protein: CASSLTVSNQPQHF. This chain joins TRBV28 and TRBJ1-5, with a weak D call TRBD1 (5 bases). The germline V gene has CDR1 MDHEN and CDR2 SYDVKM. The CDR3 has 14 amino acids. With 6 bases removed from V and 1 base from J, the gap between germline ends came to 10 bases.

This clonotype came up a few times. The chain combines TRBV12-3 or TRBV12-4 with TRBJ1-2; 7 bases agree with TRBD1. After removal of 6 bases from V and 5 bases from J, the junction contained 12 bases not matched to a gene. The CDR3 extends over 15 amino acids. CDR3 sequence (DNA): TGTGCCAGCAGGGGCGGGACAGCGAAGGGGTATGGCTACACCTTC. This codes for CASRGGTAKGYGYTF.

This clonotype was observed a handful of times. The genes are TRBV18 and TRBJ2-1, with D tentatively TRBD1 (6 bases). The CDR3 totals 14 residues. From germline, CDR1 is KGHSH and CDR2 LQKENI. V dropped 3 bases and J dropped 3 bases, with 9 bases sitting between them. CDR3 loop: CASSPQGFYNEQFF. For the CDR3, the DNA is TGTGCCAGCTCACCTCAGGGGTTCTACAATGAGCAGTTCTTC.

This sequence joins TRBV28 and TRBJ2-7, with 9 bases that match TRBD1. The V gene's germline CDR1 is MDHEN and CDR2 SYDVKM. The CDR3 is 14 residues long. V shed 5 bases and J 3 bases; nucleotides not matched to a gene: 5. CDR3 nucleotides: TGTGCCAGCAGTCCTCGGACAGGGGACTACGAGCAGTACTTC. Its protein is CASSPRTGDYEQYF.

This chain connects TRBV4-1 to TRBJ2-7; D perhaps matches TRBD1 (6 bases). The CDR3 sequence is 14 residues long. Germline V gene data show CDR1 as MGHRA and CDR2 as YSYEKL. V was pared by 0 bases and J by 5 bases, with 11 bases between. CDR3 residues: CASSQEARGDEQYF. The CDR3 DNA sequence: TGCGCCAGCAGCCAAGAGGCCAGGGGCGACGAGCAGTACTTC.

This clonotype was counted a few times. Written as DNA, the CDR3 is TGTGCCAGCAGTCCTCCGGGACTAGCGACCACCGGGGAGCTGTTTTTT. Translated, it gives CASSPPGLATTGELFF. The chain couples TRBV27 to TRBJ2-2, with 10 bases matching TRBD2. The CDR3 runs to 16 residues. CDR1 is MNHEY, CDR2 SMNVEV, per germline (reference sequence). The ends lost 5 bases at V and 4 bases at J; junction bases unmatched: 7.

The chain is built from TRBV7-2 and TRBJ1-2; the D gene is possibly TRBD1 (5 bases). Trimming cost V 4 bases and J 5 bases, with 11 bases left between them. Germline CDR1 is SGHTA and CDR2 is FQGNSA. This CDR3 spans 13 amino acids. CDR3: CASSWDVTYGYTF. In DNA form, the CDR3 reads TGTGCCAGCAGCTGGGACGTAACGTATGGCTACACCTTC.

Remarks on this clonotype: The junction differs from germline at one of its ends, possibly a read error. This rearrangement joins TRBV18 to TRBJ2-4; 7 nucleotides match TRBD1. The CDR3 runs to 16 residues. Germline V gives CDR1 KGHSH, CDR2 LQKENI. The CDR3 region is CASSLIGGTRENTQYF. The DNA of the CDR3 is TGTGCCAGCTCACTAATAGGGGGCACACGAGAAAACACTCAGTACTTC.

The chain has TRBV25-1 and TRBJ1-1; D not resolved. Germline V gene lookup returns CDR1 MGHDK and CDR2 SYGVNS. This CDR3 contains 14 residues. V was trimmed by 6 bases and J by 2 bases, leaving 13 bases between them. The CDR3 DNA is TGTGCCAGCAGACCCGGCGGTACTAACACTGAAGCTTTCTTT. Amino acid sequence: CASRPGGTNTEAFF.

This clonotype was counted only a few times. CDR3 sequence: CASSLEAFSGANVLTF. In DNA, the CDR3 is TGTGCCAGCAGCTTAGAGGCGTTCTCTGGGGCCAACGTCCTGACTTTC. This sequence joins TRBV7-2 and TRBJ2-6; D uncertain. CDR3 length equals 16 residues. Germline loops: CDR1 SGHTA, CDR2 FQGNSA. V lost 1 base and J 0 bases, leaving 7 bases between the germline ends. The full variable domain, with the rest looked up from reference TRBV7-2 and TRBJ2-6, is GAGVSQSPSNKVTEKGKDVELRCDPISGHTALYWYRQSLGQGLEFLIYFQGNSAPDKSGLPSDRFSAERTGGSVSTLTIQRTQQEDSAVYLCASSLEAFSGANVLTFGAGSRLTVL.

The chain links TRBV14 to TRBJ2-3; a weak D match, TRBD1 (5 bases). CDR1 is SGHDN and CDR2 is FVKESK in the germline V gene. Deletions cut 0 bases from V and 3 bases from J, with 10 bases between. This CDR3 is built from 15 residues. In nucleotides, the CDR3 is TGTGCCAGCAGCCAAGACCGAAAGGGGACAGATACGCAGTATTTT. Protein sequence: CASSQDRKGTDTQYF.

The CDR3 sequence: CASSLSGPGLGETQYF. CDR3 bases: TGTGCCAGCAGTTTGTCGGGGCCCGGGTTAGGTGAGACCCAGTACTTC. This chain links TRBV7-3 with TRBJ2-5, with D perhaps given as TRBD1 or TRBD2 (5 bases each). The V gene's germline CDR1 is SGHTA and CDR2 FQGTGA. CDR3 size: 16 residues. V lost 6 bases to trimming and J lost 5 bases, with 22 bases between them.

This clonotype has just a few counts. The V call is TRBV4-3, the J call TRBJ1-2; no clear D. This CDR3 has 14 amino acids. V dropped 4 bases and J dropped 14 bases, with 23 bases sitting between them. CDR1 LGHNA and CDR2 YSLEER come from the germline V gene. CDR3 DNA sequence: TGCGCCAGCAGCCCACAGCCTGGAACGGCCGCTACAACCTTC. Amino acids: CASSPQPGTAATTF.

This clonotype has more than one count but fewer than ten. The chain is built from TRBV6-1 and TRBJ2-5, with D possibly matching TRBD2 (6 bases). Germline CDR1 MNHNS, CDR2 SASEGT. Trimming removed 0 bases from V and 7 bases from J, with 15 bases in between. The CDR3 length is 15 residues. DNA for the CDR3: TGTGCCAGCAGTGAAGCGCGACTAGACGTGGTGACCCAGTACTTC. Its translation is CASSEARLDVVTQYF.

The chain combines TRBV7-9 with TRBJ1-1; TRBD1 might be the D (6 bases). CDR3 length: 14 amino acids. Germline CDR1 and CDR2: SEHNR and FQNEAQ (reference sequence). V gave up 1 base and J gave up 6 bases, with 12 bases separating them. The CDR3 DNA follows: TGTGCCAGCAGCTTAGTGTACCGACAGGCTGAAGCTTTCTTT. It yields the protein CASSLVYRQAEAFF.

The chain uses TRBV9 and TRBJ2-5, with D unclear. This CDR3 region has 14 residues. Trimming took off 0 bases at V and 5 bases at J, with 11 bases between the two ends. Germline V CDR1 and CDR2: SGDLS, YYNGEE. This CDR3 is CASSVGPGFETQYF. The CDR3 coding sequence is TGTGCCAGCAGCGTAGGTCCGGGTTTCGAGACCCAGTACTTC.

The sample holds a few counts of this clonotype. The chain employs TRBV7-9 and TRBJ1-4, with D possibly being TRBD1 (5 bases). The ends were cut back, 8 bases at V and 4 bases at J, with 14 bases in the middle. Germline values: CDR1 SEHNR, CDR2 FQNEAQ (reference sequence). This CDR3 is built from 14 residues. CDR3 sequence reads: CASSGTLNNEKLFF. The CDR3 region has the DNA TGTGCCAGCTCCGGGACCTTGAATAATGAAAAACTGTTTTTT.

This clonotype was recorded a few times. The V gene is TRBV28, the J gene TRBJ2-7; either TRBD1 or TRBD2 may supply D (5 bases each). Germline CDR1 is MDHEN and CDR2 is SYDVKM. CDR3 length equals 16 residues. V shed 5 bases and J shed 2 bases, with 19 bases lying between them. The CDR3 sequence: CASSNLSGTPPYEQYF. DNA for the CDR3: TGTGCCAGCAGTAACCTCTCCGGGACCCCTCCCTACGAGCAGTACTTC. Together with reference TRBV28 and TRBJ2-7, the CDR3 gives the full variable domain: DVKVTQSSRYLVKRTGEKVFLECVQDMDHENMFWYRQDPGLGLRLIYFSYDVKMKEKGDIPEGYSVSREKKERFSLILESASTNQTSMYLCASSNLSGTPPYEQYFGPGTRLTVT.

The rearrangement uses TRBV27 and TRBJ2-1, with D perhaps matching TRBD1 (5 bases). Germline-derived CDR1 and CDR2 are MNHEY and SMNVEV (reference sequence). V was pared by 2 bases and J by 13 bases, with 12 bases between. The length of the CDR3 is 12 residues. CDR3 DNA: TGTGCCAGCAGTTTAGAAGGGGTTACCCAGTTCTTC. This gives the protein CASSLEGVTQFF.

The CDR3 region is CASSWGATYEQYF. Here the CDR3 DNA reads TGTGCCAGCAGTTGGGGGGCGACCTACGAGCAGTACTTC. The rearrangement uses TRBV6-6 and TRBJ2-7, with D tentatively TRBD1 or TRBD2 (6 bases each). V lost 4 bases, J lost 2 bases, and 9 bases lay in between. CDR3 length: 13 amino acids. Germline V lookup: CDR1 MNHNY, CDR2 SVGAGI (reference sequence).

This clonotype appeared a few times. J is TRBJ2-5 and V is TRBV5-1, with a tentative D call TRBD1 (6 bases). V was cut by 4 bases and J by 3 bases, with 16 bases left in between. Germline V gives CDR1 SGHRS, CDR2 YFSETQ. This CDR3 comprises 15 residues. In DNA form, the CDR3 reads TGCGCCAGCAGCCCTTTAAGTAGGGGGAAAGAGACCCAGTACTTC. Amino acids: CASSPLSRGKETQYF. The complete variable domain, with remaining parts taken from reference TRBV5-1 and TRBJ2-5, reads KAGVTQTPRYLIKTRGQQVTLSCSPISGHRSVSWYQQTPGQGLQFLFEYFSETQRNKGNFPGRFSGRQFSNSRSEMNVSTLELGDSALYLCASSPLSRGKETQYFGPGTRLLVL.